Below, 28 T cell receptor beta chains from the same sample are listed, as sequenced in a study of T cell repertoires in cytomegalovirus infection. Antigens for these TCRs are unknown. TCRdb ran MiXCR on the reads and lists one entry per CDR3 protein. The repertoire holds roughly 920,000 distinct CDR3 sequences, with about a third as singletons. The sequencing here drew on cultured CD8+ T cells from PBMCs, taken from culture after CMV antigen stimulation. These receptors all stem from a human donor in good health (CMV status not recorded). Some clones in this sample may be carry-over from other donors' samples.

The V gene is TRBV10-3, the J gene TRBJ1-3; the match to TRBD1 covers 8 bases. After removal of 6 bases from V and 0 bases from J, the junction contained 1 base not matched to a gene. Germline-derived CDR1 and CDR2 are ENHRY and SYGVKD. The length of the CDR3 is 14 residues. The CDR3 is CAIRTGVSGNTIYF. Here the CDR3 DNA reads TGTGCCATCAGGACAGGGGTCTCTGGAAACACCATATATTTT.

To note about this clonotype: Germline and junction disagree at one end, which may indicate a read error. The chain recombines TRBV4-1 with TRBJ1-5; D possibly corresponds to TRBD1 (6 bases). The CDR3 totals 16 residues. CDR1 and CDR2 (germline): MGHRA, YSYEKL. The chain's CDR3 is CASSQDTYRVNQPQHF. CDR3 coding DNA: TGTGCCAGCAGCCAAGACACCTACAGGGTAAATCAGCCCCAGCATTTT.

The J gene is TRBJ1-1, the V gene TRBV6-5; D remains unclear. V lost 3 bases and J lost 1, with 15 bases in between. The germline CDR1 and CDR2 sequences are MNHEY and SVGAGI. This CDR3 contains 16 residues. The CDR3 bases are TGTGCCAGCAGTTATTATTGGAGGACGGGGAACACTGAAGCTTTCTTT. Protein sequence: CASSYYWRTGNTEAFF.

Only a few counts were recorded for this clonotype. V and J are TRBV7-9 and TRBJ1-6, with 10 bases aligning to TRBD1. Germline V gene sequence: CDR1 SEHNR, CDR2 FQNEAQ (reference sequence). V lost 4 bases and J lost 9; bases outside the gene matches: 3. The CDR3 is 14 amino acids. In DNA form, the CDR3 reads TGTGCCAGCAGCTCCAGGGACAGGGGTTCACCCCTCCACTTT. Translated: CASSSRDRGSPLHF.

This clonotype was counted at least ten times. This rearrangement joins TRBV7-9 to TRBJ2-2, with 7 positions matching TRBD2. Germline loops: CDR1 SEHNR, CDR2 FQNEAQ (reference sequence). Trimming removed 3 bases from V and 7 bases from J; junction bases left unmatched: 5. The CDR3 runs to 14 residues. In DNA, the CDR3 is TGTGCCAGCAGCTTGGCGGGGGACCGCGGGGAGCTGTTTTTT. This codes for CASSLAGDRGELFF.

Worth noting for this clonotype: At one of its ends the junction is not consistent with the germline gene, which may arise from a read error. The CDR3 region has the DNA TGTGCCAGCAGCTTCCTGACAGGATCCCTAAACTATGGCTGCACCTTC. Protein product: CASSFLTGSLNYGCTF. V usage is TRBV7-2 and J usage is TRBJ1-2, with D possibly matching TRBD1 (6 bases). CDR3 size: 16 residues. Per germline, CDR1 SGHTA and CDR2 FQGNSA.

The gene calls are TRBV12-3 or TRBV12-4 and TRBJ2-2, with D uncertain. The CDR3 runs to 16 residues. V dropped 1 base and J dropped 2 bases, with 11 bases sitting between them. The CDR3 DNA reads as TGTGCCAGCAGTTTAGAAGGATTTAGTAACACCGGGGAGCTGTTTTTT. This gives the protein CASSLEGFSNTGELFF.

The chain joins TRBV7-9 to TRBJ2-5; no firm D call. The CDR3 has 14 residues. In germline, CDR1 is SEHNR, CDR2 FQNEAQ (reference sequence). V was trimmed by 1 base and J by 5 bases, leaving 11 bases between them. The CDR3 protein is CASSLGAGWETQYF. The CDR3 DNA reads as TGTGCCAGCAGCTTAGGCGCAGGTTGGGAGACCCAGTACTTC.

This clonotype was counted between two and nine times. V usage is TRBV10-3 and J usage is TRBJ2-7; possibly TRBD1 or TRBD2 for D (5 bases each). V lost 4 bases to trimming and J lost 1 base, with 14 bases between them. This CDR3 comprises 15 residues. Germline-derived CDR1 and CDR2 are ENHRY and SYGVKD. CDR3 sequence: CAISARDPGSYEQYF. As DNA, the CDR3 is TGTGCCATCAGTGCCCGGGACCCGGGGTCCTACGAGCAGTACTTC.

This clonotype was observed a few times. This chain links TRBV7-6 with TRBJ2-5; TRBD1 matches 8 bases. V shed 4 bases and J 3 bases; nucleotides not matched to a gene: 19. This CDR3 comprises 19 residues. Germline loops: CDR1 SGHVS, CDR2 FNYEAQ. CDR3 nucleotides: TGTGCCAGCAGCTCAAACAGGGGGTTCGGACAGGGATCGAAAGAGACCCAGTACTTC. It specifies CASSSNRGFGQGSKETQYF. Filled out from reference TRBV7-6 and TRBJ2-5, the complete variable domain reads GAGVSQSPRYKVTKRGQDVALRCDPISGHVSLYWYRQALGQGPEFLTYFNYEAQQDKSGLPNDRFSAERPEGSISTLTIQRTEQRDSAMYRCASSSNRGFGQGSKETQYFGPGTRLLVL.

To note about this clonotype: A read error may account for a junction end that differs from germline. This chain joins TRBV7-9 and TRBJ1-5; 7 bases fit TRBD1. Germline V lookup: CDR1 SEHNR, CDR2 FQNEAQ (reference sequence). This CDR3 spans 18 amino acids. This CDR3 is CASSSPSTLTGVDQPRHF. DNA for the CDR3: TGTGCCAGCAGCTCTCCTAGTACCCTTACAGGGGTTGATCAGCCCCGGCATTTT.

This sequence joins TRBV4-3 and TRBJ2-1; 7 nucleotides match TRBD1. After removal of 8 bases from V and 7 bases from J, the junction contained 14 bases not matched to a gene. The germline gives CDR1 LGHNA, CDR2 YSLEER. The CDR3 has 15 amino acids. The CDR3 reads CASRDTGELKNEQFF. The CDR3 nucleotides are TGCGCCAGCCGCGACACAGGGGAACTAAAGAATGAGCAGTTCTTC.

This sequence joins TRBV7-6 and TRBJ2-7; D might be TRBD1 or TRBD2, each matching 5 bases. The V end lost 1 base, the J end lost 2 bases, and 15 bases lay between the germline ends. This CDR3 spans 16 amino acids. The germline V gene has CDR1 SGHVS and CDR2 FNYEAQ. The CDR3 sequence is CASSLVPLGRAYEQYF. The CDR3 nucleotides read TGTGCCAGCAGCTTAGTCCCCTTGGGACGGGCCTACGAGCAGTACTTC.

V usage is TRBV27 and J usage is TRBJ1-5; TRBD1 aligns across 10 bases. J was trimmed by 3 bases and V by 10 bases; bases with no gene match: 9. Per germline, CDR1 MNHEY and CDR2 SMNVEV (reference sequence). The CDR3 consists of 15 residues. CDR3 DNA sequence: TGTGCCAACAGAACGGGACAGGGGATCAATCAGCCCCAGCATTTT. It translates to CANRTGQGINQPQHF.

This clonotype was picked up a small number of times. This chain links TRBV14 with TRBJ2-5; D perhaps matches TRBD1 (5 bases). Germline V lookup: CDR1 SGHDN, CDR2 FVKESK. V lost 4 bases, J lost 2 bases, and 11 bases lay in between. The CDR3 runs to 14 residues. As DNA, the CDR3 is TGTGCCAGCAGCCCTCGACAGCTACAAGAGACCCAGTACTTC. Translated: CASSPRQLQETQYF.

This clonotype was seen only a few times. The chain carries TRBV29-1 and TRBJ2-5; D is ambiguous. With 4 bases removed from V and 5 bases from J, the gap between germline ends came to 11 bases. This CDR3 is 12 amino acids long. Germline CDR1 reads SQVTM; CDR2 reads ANQGSEA. Here the CDR3 DNA reads TGCAGCGTTGGAGGTTTTAGGGAGACCCAGTACTTC. This codes for CSVGGFRETQYF.

There are many counts of this clonotype. V and J are TRBV7-2 and TRBJ2-2, with D perhaps TRBD1 (5 bases). V was shortened by 4 bases and J by 2 bases, with 14 bases between the two germline ends. The CDR3 loop spans 16 amino acids. The germline V gene has CDR1 SGHTA and CDR2 FQGNSA. CDR3 sequence (DNA): TGTGCCAGCAGCTACGTGACAGAATACAACACCGGGGAGCTGTTTTTT. Protein: CASSYVTEYNTGELFF.

This clonotype has a handful of counts. An end of the junction does not agree with germline; a read error may underlie this. V and J are TRBV25-1 and TRBJ2-1; D is undetermined. Germline CDR1 and CDR2: MGHDK and SYGVNS. The CDR3 is made up of 13 amino acids. CDR3 loop: CASSEYRVGEQFF. DNA of the CDR3: TGTGCCAGCAGCGAATATCGAGTCGGGGAGCAGTTCTTC.

This clonotype appeared a few times. The gene calls are TRBV2 and TRBJ2-3, with TRBD1 as a possible D gene (6 bases). Trimming left V 6 bases short and J 2 bases short, with 15 bases between. From germline, CDR1 is SNHLY and CDR2 FYNNEI. The CDR3 has 15 amino acids. The CDR3, as DNA: TGTGCCAGCAGGTCACAGGGTTGGGACACAGATACGCAGTATTTT. Protein product: CASRSQGWDTDTQYF.

This clonotype turned up a few times. This rearrangement joins TRBV6-6 to TRBJ2-7; the D gene is possibly TRBD1 (6 bases). The ends were cut back, 0 bases at V and 4 bases at J, with 19 bases in the middle. Per germline, CDR1 MNHNY and CDR2 SVGAGI (reference sequence). The CDR3 is 17 residues long. The CDR3 protein is CASSYSLGQRLPYEQYV. The CDR3, as DNA: TGTGCCAGCAGTTACTCCTTAGGACAGCGGCTACCTTACGAGCAGTACGTC.

This clonotype was observed a handful of times. The chain joins TRBV7-3 to TRBJ2-2; 12 nucleotides match TRBD2. The CDR3 is 18 amino acids. Trimming cost V 4 bases and J 4 bases; bases outside gene matches: 10. Per germline, CDR1 SGHTA and CDR2 FQGTGA. The CDR3 region has the DNA TGTGCCAGCAGCTCTGGACTAGCGGGGTCACCGGTCACCGGGGAGCTGTTTTTT. Residues: CASSSGLAGSPVTGELFF.

V usage is TRBV7-9 and J usage is TRBJ2-7, with a tentative D call TRBD1 (6 bases). The V end lost 6 bases, the J end lost 4 bases, and 22 bases lay between the germline ends. The CDR3 covers 16 residues. CDR1 is SEHNR, CDR2 FQNEAQ, per germline (reference sequence). This chain's CDR3 is CASSNYQGQGWYEQYV. In nucleotides, the CDR3 is TGTGCCAGCAGTAACTACCAGGGGCAGGGGTGGTACGAGCAGTACGTC.

The rearrangement links TRBV6-2 or TRBV6-3 to TRBJ1-1, with D uncertain. Germline assignment: CDR1 MNHEY and CDR2 SVGEGT. This CDR3 spans 13 amino acids. V was pared by 2 bases and J by 4 bases, with 8 bases between. The CDR3, as DNA: TGTGCCAGCAGTTACATGCAGTTCACTGAAGCTTTCTTT. Amino acids: CASSYMQFTEAFF.

At least ten counts were recorded for this clonotype. This chain connects TRBV7-8 to TRBJ2-1; TRBD1 aligns across 7 bases. The junction had 13 bases not matched to a gene; V was cut back by 3 bases and J by 5 bases. The CDR3 is made up of 17 amino acids. The V gene's germline CDR1 is SGHVS and CDR2 FQNEAQ. The CDR3 bases are TGTGCCAGCAGCTTTTTTCCCCGGGACAGCAAAAACAATGAGCAGTTCTTC. Amino acids: CASSFFPRDSKNNEQFF.

The chain combines TRBV7-9 with TRBJ2-2; 8 bases match TRBD1. This CDR3 is 18 amino acids long. Germline V lookup: CDR1 SEHNR, CDR2 FQNEAQ (reference sequence). V lost 5 bases and J lost 0; bases outside the gene matches: 11. CDR3 sequence (DNA): TGTGCCAGCAGCCCGTCCGGCCAGGGACAGGCGAACACCGGGGAGCTGTTTTTT. This encodes CASSPSGQGQANTGELFF.

Details on this clonotype: A read error may produce the germline difference seen at one junction end. The V call is TRBV27, the J call TRBJ2-2, with D possibly being TRBD1 (6 bases). The CDR3 is 14 amino acids. Germline V lookup: CDR1 MNHEY, CDR2 SMNVEV (reference sequence). The CDR3 bases are TGTGCCAGCAGTTGGGGGCCAAGCACCGGGGAGCTGTATTTT. This sequence encodes CASSWGPSTGELYF.

The J gene is TRBJ1-2, the V gene TRBV19; TRBD1 matches 7 bases. The CDR3 extends over 11 amino acids. With V trimmed by 10 bases and J by 8 bases, 7 bases remained unmatched. CDR1 LNHDA and CDR2 SQIVND come from the germline V gene (reference sequence). The CDR3 DNA reads as TGTGCCACTAGACAGGGCGGCGGCTACACCTTC. It translates to CATRQGGGYTF.

The sample holds many counts of this clonotype. The V gene is TRBV7-6, the J gene TRBJ1-2; D possibly corresponds to TRBD1 (5 bases). Trimming stripped 4 bases from V and 3 bases from J, with 21 bases between. The V gene's germline CDR1 is SGHVS and CDR2 FNYEAQ. The CDR3 runs to 17 residues. CDR3 nucleotide sequence: TGTGCCAGCAGCTCACTCCGGGGGGGACTTCCTTACTATGGCTACACCTTC. The encoded protein is CASSSLRGGLPYYGYTF.